Presented here are 13 T cell receptor beta chains from one specimen sequenced in a study of response to subunit inactivated influenza vaccine. TCRdb re-derived calls from the RT-PCR reads in MiXCR, one entry per CDR3 protein. This table holds about 830,000 distinct CDR3 sequences, approximately 17% found once. The sample in question was PBMCs from blood, obtained approximately 5 days after vaccination. Source of these receptors: a man aged 45 to 65 who received an inactivated influenza vaccine.

This chain links TRBV9 with TRBJ1-1, with TRBD1 matching 11 bases. J was trimmed by 7 bases and V by 4 bases; bases with no gene match: 3. Germline assignment: CDR1 SGDLS and CDR2 YYNGEE. The CDR3 extends over 13 amino acids. The CDR3 bases are TGTGCCAGCAGCATCGGGACAGGGGGTGAAGCTTTCTTT. It specifies CASSIGTGGEAFF.

This clonotype has just a few counts. This chain joins TRBV6-6 and TRBJ2-7; perhaps TRBD1 as D (5 bases). The CDR3 contains 13 residues. Germline assignment: CDR1 MNHNY and CDR2 SVGAGI (reference sequence). The ends were cut back, 5 bases at V and 5 bases at J, with 13 bases in the middle. The CDR3 protein is CASSPPAGNEQYF. The CDR3 nucleotides read TGTGCCAGCAGTCCTCCGGCAGGGAACGAGCAGTACTTC.

This clonotype showed up just a few times. This chain links TRBV30 with TRBJ2-1; 10 bases fit TRBD2. V gave up 3 bases and J gave up 7 bases; unmatched junction bases: 12. Germline V gene data show CDR1 as GTSNPN and CDR2 as SVGIG (reference sequence). There are 16 residues in the CDR3. For the CDR3, the DNA is TGTGCCTGGAGGGGTTTAGCGGGGGGTCATAGGAATGAGCAGTTCTTC. Protein sequence: CAWRGLAGGHRNEQFF.

This clonotype showed up just a few times. The rearrangement links TRBV3-1 to TRBJ2-7, with 11 bases lining up with TRBD1. V shed 0 bases and J 2 bases; nucleotides not matched to a gene: 9. Per the germline V gene, CDR1 is LGHDT and CDR2 is YNNKEL (reference sequence). The CDR3 consists of 18 residues. The chain's CDR3 is CASSQDPTGTGGTYEQYF. Written as DNA, the CDR3 is TGTGCCAGCAGCCAAGATCCCACCGGGACAGGGGGTACCTACGAGCAGTACTTC.

The gene calls are TRBV5-1 and TRBJ1-1; D uncertain. Germline lookup yields CDR1 SGHRS and CDR2 YFSETQ. This CDR3 comprises 16 residues. The V end was cut by 4 bases, the J end by 1 base, with 17 bases between. The CDR3 nucleotides are TGCGCCAGCAGCCCCATTACGGAAACCAAGAACACTGAAGCTTTCTTT. Amino acid sequence: CASSPITETKNTEAFF.

This chain connects TRBV20-1 to TRBJ1-6; a weak D match, TRBD1 (5 bases). The V gene lost 4 bases and the J gene lost 0 bases, with 13 bases spanning the gap. The CDR3 contains 16 residues. The germline V gene encodes CDR1 DFQATT and CDR2 SNEGSKA (reference sequence). Here the CDR3 reads CSAIRDGYSYNSPLHF. The CDR3 bases are TGCAGTGCTATACGGGACGGGTACTCCTATAATTCACCCCTCCACTTT.

This clonotype has a handful of counts. This chain connects TRBV5-1 to TRBJ1-2; D ambiguous. There are 12 residues in the CDR3. V dropped 0 bases and J dropped 5 bases, with 5 bases sitting between them. Germline V lookup: CDR1 SGHRS, CDR2 YFSETQ. The CDR3 region is CASSLDDYGYTF. For the CDR3, the DNA is TGCGCCAGCAGCTTGGACGATTATGGCTACACCTTC.

This clonotype was observed once. The rearrangement uses TRBV5-1 and TRBJ1-3, with D unclear. Germline assignment: CDR1 SGHRS and CDR2 YFSETQ. This CDR3 is 12 amino acids long. Trimming cost V 0 bases and J 14 bases, with 12 bases left between them. Written as DNA, the CDR3 is TGCGCCAGCAGCTTGGATATGGGCCGAGTATATTTT. Translation: CASSLDMGRVYF.

This clonotype occurred a few times. The chain couples TRBV7-9 to TRBJ1-1; D gene uncertain. In germline, CDR1 is SEHNR, CDR2 FQNEAQ (reference sequence). The CDR3 loop spans 12 amino acids. Trimming left V 5 bases short and J 4 bases short, with 8 bases between. CDR3 bases: TGTGCCAGCAGCCAGAGGATCACTGAAGCTTTCTTT. It specifies CASSQRITEAFF. The full variable domain, in which reference TRBV7-9 and TRBJ1-1 provide the parts outside the CDR3, is DTGVSQNPRHKITKRGQNVTFRCDPISEHNRLYWYRQTLGQGPEFLTYFQNEAQLEKSRLLSDRFSAERPKGSFSTLEIQRTEQGDSAMYLCASSQRITEAFFGQGTRLTVV.

The chain joins TRBV25-1 to TRBJ2-7; 11 nucleotides agree with TRBD2. The CDR3 length is 15 residues. Unmatched junction bases numbered 4, after V lost 4 bases and J lost 2 bases. Germline loops: CDR1 MGHDK, CDR2 SYGVNS. DNA for the CDR3: TGTGCCAGCAGTGTAGCTAGCGGGGGGACCTACGAGCAGTACTTC. It translates to CASSVASGGTYEQYF.

The genes are TRBV20-1 and TRBJ2-2, with 9 bases aligning to TRBD2. V lost 5 bases, J lost 5 bases, and 9 bases stayed unmatched. CDR1 DFQATT and CDR2 SNEGSKA come from the germline V gene (reference sequence). The CDR3 is 15 amino acids. CDR3 DNA: TGCAGTGCTCCGCTAGCGGGGTCAAGGACCGGGGAGCTGTTTTTT. The encoded protein is CSAPLAGSRTGELFF.

This clonotype was recorded at least ten times. The J gene is TRBJ2-3, the V gene TRBV7-2, with TRBD2 identical over 8 bases. In germline, CDR1 is SGHTA, CDR2 FQGNSA. This CDR3 has 16 amino acids. V gave up 5 bases and J gave up 8 bases; unmatched junction bases: 15. CDR3 sequence reads: CASSPGTSGAHGTQYF. DNA for the CDR3: TGTGCCAGCAGCCCTGGGACTAGTGGGGCCCACGGTACGCAGTATTTT. Full variable domain (missing parts from reference TRBV7-2 and TRBJ2-3): GAGVSQSPSNKVTEKGKDVELRCDPISGHTALYWYRQSLGQGLEFLIYFQGNSAPDKSGLPSDRFSAERTGGSVSTLTIQRTQQEDSAVYLCASSPGTSGAHGTQYFGPGTRLTVL.

The V gene is TRBV29-1, the J gene TRBJ1-1, with a tentative D call TRBD1 (5 bases). There are 13 residues in the CDR3. Deletions cut 2 bases from V and 1 base from J, with 8 bases between. Germline CDR1 SQVTM, CDR2 ANQGSEA. The chain's CDR3 is CSVELGQNTEAFF. The CDR3 coding sequence is TGCAGCGTTGAACTAGGACAGAACACTGAAGCTTTCTTT.